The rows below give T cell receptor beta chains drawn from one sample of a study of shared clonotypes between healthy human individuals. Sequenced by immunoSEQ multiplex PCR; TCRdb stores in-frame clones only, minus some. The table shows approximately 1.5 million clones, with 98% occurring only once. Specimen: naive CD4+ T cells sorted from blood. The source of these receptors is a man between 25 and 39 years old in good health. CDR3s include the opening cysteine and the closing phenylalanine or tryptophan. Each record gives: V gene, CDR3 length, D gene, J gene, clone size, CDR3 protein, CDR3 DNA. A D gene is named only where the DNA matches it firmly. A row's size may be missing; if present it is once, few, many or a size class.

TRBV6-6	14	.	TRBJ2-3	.	CASRPADSTDTQYF	TGTGCCAGCCGGCCGGCCGATAGCACAGATACGCAGTATTTT
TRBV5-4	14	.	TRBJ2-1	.	CASSLVGSYNEQFF	TGTGCCAGCAGCTTGGTCGGCTCCTACAATGAGCAGTTCTTC
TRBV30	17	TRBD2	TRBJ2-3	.	CAWSLMLAGGPADTQYF	TGTGCCTGGAGTCTTATGCTAGCGGGAGGGCCTGCAGATACGCAGTATTTT
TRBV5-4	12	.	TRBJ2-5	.	CGYRDGQETQYF	TGTGGATACCGGGACGGGCAAGAGACCCAGTACTTC
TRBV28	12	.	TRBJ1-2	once	CASGGTIYGYTF	TGTGCCAGCGGGGGGACAATCTATGGCTACACCTTC
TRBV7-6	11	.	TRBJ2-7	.	CASSFTYEQYF	TGTGCCAGCAGCTTTACCTACGAGCAGTACTTC
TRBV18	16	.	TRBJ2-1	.	CASSPTRTGVYNEQFF	TGTGCCAGCTCACCTACCCGGACTGGCGTTTACAATGAGCAGTTCTTC
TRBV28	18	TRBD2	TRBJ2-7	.	CASSFFPAGTSGSYEQYF	TGTGCCAGCAGTTTTTTCCCCGCCGGGACTAGCGGGAGTTACGAGCAGTACTTC
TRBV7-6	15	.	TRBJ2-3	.	CASSLLDRDTDTQYF	TGTGCCAGCAGCTTACTCGACAGAGACACAGATACGCAGTATTTT
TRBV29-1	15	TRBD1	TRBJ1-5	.	CSVGTGGGSNQPQHF	TGCAGCGTCGGAACAGGGGGCGGTAGCAATCAGCCCCAGCATTTT
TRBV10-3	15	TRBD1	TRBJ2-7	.	CAITSDRDSPYEQYF	TGTGCCATCACCTCTGACCGGGACAGTCCCTACGAGCAGTACTTC
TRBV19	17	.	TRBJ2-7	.	CASSLRAQSRAIYEQYF	TGTGCCAGTAGCCTCCGCGCCCAATCCAGGGCGATCTACGAGCAGTACTTC
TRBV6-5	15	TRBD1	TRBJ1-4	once	CASRQGPAPDEKLFF	TGTGCCAGCCGACAGGGCCCAGCACCGGATGAAAAACTGTTTTTT
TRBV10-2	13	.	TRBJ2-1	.	CASSTGRVNEQFF	TGCGCCAGCAGTACTGGCAGGGTCAATGAGCAGTTCTTC
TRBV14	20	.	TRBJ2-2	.	CASSPKALWGPSWDTGELFF	TGTGCCAGCAGCCCAAAAGCGCTTTGGGGACCCTCTTGGGACACCGGGGAGCTGTTTTTT
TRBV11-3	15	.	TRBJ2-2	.	CASSFQGANTGELFF	TGTGCCAGCAGCTTTCAGGGCGCGAACACCGGGGAGCTGTTTTTT
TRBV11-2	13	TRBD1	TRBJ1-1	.	CASSLSGTGDTFF	TGTGCCAGCAGCTTATCCGGGACAGGGGATACTTTCTTT
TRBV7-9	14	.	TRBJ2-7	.	CASSLGGFSYEQYF	TGTGCCAGCAGCTTAGGGGGCTTCTCCTACGAGCAGTACTTC
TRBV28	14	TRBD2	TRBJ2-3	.	CASKAGGTTDTQYF	TGTGCCAGTAAAGCGGGAGGAACCACAGATACGCAGTATTTT
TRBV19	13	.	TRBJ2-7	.	CASRSPDVNEQYF	TGTGCCAGTAGAAGTCCGGACGTAAACGAGCAGTACTTC
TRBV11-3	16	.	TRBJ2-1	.	CASSLDPDTTYNEQFF	TGTGCCAGCAGCTTAGATCCAGACACTACCTACAATGAGCAGTTCTTC
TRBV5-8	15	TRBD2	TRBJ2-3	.	CASSIGLAGTDTQYF	TGTGCCAGCAGCATAGGACTAGCGGGTACAGATACGCAGTATTTT
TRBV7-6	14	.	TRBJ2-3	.	CASSLESYTDTQYF	TGTGCCAGCAGCTTAGAGTCATACACAGATACGCAGTATTTT
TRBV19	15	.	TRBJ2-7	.	CASSIGRQGLYEQYF	TGTGCCAGTAGTATCGGGCGGCAGGGCCTATACGAGCAGTACTTC
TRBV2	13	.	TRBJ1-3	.	CASRGDSGNTIYF	TGTGCCAGCAGGGGAGACTCTGGAAACACCATATATTTT
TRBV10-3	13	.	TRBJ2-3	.	CATLRESTDTQYF	TGTGCCACTCTTCGGGAGTCTACAGATACGCAGTATTTT
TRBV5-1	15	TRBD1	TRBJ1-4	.	CASSFPDRDDEKLFF	TGCGCCAGCAGCTTCCCGGACAGGGATGATGAAAAACTGTTTTTT
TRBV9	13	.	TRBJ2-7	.	CASSENPAYEQYF	TGTGCCAGCAGCGAAAATCCAGCCTACGAGCAGTACTTC
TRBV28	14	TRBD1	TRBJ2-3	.	CASSLAGGADTQYF	TGTGCCAGCAGTTTGGCAGGGGGAGCAGATACGCAGTATTTT
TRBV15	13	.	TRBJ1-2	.	CATSTGSDYGYTF	TGTGCCACCAGTACCGGGTCCGACTATGGCTACACCTTC
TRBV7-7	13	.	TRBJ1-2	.	CASSLAGVGGYTF	TGTGCCAGCAGCTTAGCAGGGGTTGGCGGCTACACCTTC
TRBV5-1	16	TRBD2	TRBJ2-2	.	CASSLRLAGGTGELFF	TGCGCCAGCAGCTTGAGACTAGCGGGAGGAACCGGGGAGCTGTTTTTT
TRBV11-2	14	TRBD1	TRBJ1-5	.	CASTNPGQYQPQHF	TGTGCCAGCACCAACCCGGGACAGTATCAGCCCCAGCATTTT
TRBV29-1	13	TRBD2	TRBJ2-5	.	CSVVAGGVETQYF	TGCAGCGTTGTCGCGGGGGGGGTGGAGACCCAGTACTTC
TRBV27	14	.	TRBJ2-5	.	CASSFGGSDGSQYF	TGTGCCAGCAGTTTTGGTGGGAGTGACGGGTCCCAGTACTTC
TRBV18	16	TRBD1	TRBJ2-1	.	CASSPLHRGFDNEQFF	TGTGCCAGCTCACCACTGCACAGGGGATTTGACAATGAGCAGTTCTTC
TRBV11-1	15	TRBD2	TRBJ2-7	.	CASSSGTSGTYEQYF	TGTGCCAGCAGCTCCGGGACTAGCGGTACCTACGAGCAGTACTTC
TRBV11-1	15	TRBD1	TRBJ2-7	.	CASSNRDRPFYEQYF	TGTGCCAGCAGCAACCGGGACAGGCCCTTCTACGAGCAGTACTTC
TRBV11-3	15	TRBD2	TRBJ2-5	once	CASSLLAGVSETQYF	TGTGCCAGCAGCTTACTAGCGGGAGTAAGCGAGACCCAGTACTTC
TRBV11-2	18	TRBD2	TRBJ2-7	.	CASSLSSGGLAGAYEQYF	TGTGCCAGCAGCTTATCTAGCGGAGGACTAGCGGGAGCTTACGAGCAGTACTTC
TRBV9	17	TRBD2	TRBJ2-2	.	CASSVRLAGNNGGELFF	TGTGCCAGCAGCGTACGCCTAGCGGGGAACAATGGCGGGGAGCTGTTTTTT
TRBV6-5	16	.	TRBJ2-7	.	CASSYGRAGAGGEQYF	TGTGCCAGCAGTTACGGGAGGGCGGGAGCAGGGGGCGAGCAGTACTTC
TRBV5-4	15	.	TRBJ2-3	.	CASSLSKQGGDTQYF	TGTGCCAGCAGCCTATCGAAACAGGGTGGAGATACGCAGTATTTT
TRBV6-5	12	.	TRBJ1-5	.	CATRTENQPQHF	TGTGCCACAAGGACAGAGAATCAGCCCCAGCATTTT
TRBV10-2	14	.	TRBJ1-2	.	CASSEAGGSYGYTF	TGCGCCAGCAGTGAGGCAGGAGGATCCTATGGCTACACCTTC
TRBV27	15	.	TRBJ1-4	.	CASQQTRGPPEKLFF	TGTGCCAGCCAACAAACGAGGGGCCCCCCAGAAAAACTGTTTTTT
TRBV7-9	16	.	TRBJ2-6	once	CASSSLLPSGANVLTF	TGTGCCAGCAGCTCCCTCCTCCCATCTGGGGCCAACGTCCTGACTTTC
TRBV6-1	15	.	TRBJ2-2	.	CASSTLGGSTGELFF	TGTGCCAGCAGCACCCTAGGGGGTAGCACCGGGGAGCTGTTTTTT
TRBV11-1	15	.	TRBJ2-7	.	CASSLAHPGSDRLNF	TGTGCCAGCAGCTTAGCCCACCCAGGAAGCGACAGGCTGAACTTC
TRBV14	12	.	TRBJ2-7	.	CASSQEGYEQYF	TGTGCCAGCAGCCAAGAAGGGTACGAGCAGTACTTC
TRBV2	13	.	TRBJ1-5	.	CASRAGVGQPQHF	TGTGCCAGCAGGGCAGGGGTCGGTCAGCCCCAGCATTTT
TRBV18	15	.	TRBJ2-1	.	CASSPPRTGYNEQFF	TGTGCCAGCTCACCACCGAGGACTGGCTACAATGAGCAGTTCTTC
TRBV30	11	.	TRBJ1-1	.	CAAEWDTEAFF	TGTGCCGCTGAATGGGACACTGAAGCTTTCTTT
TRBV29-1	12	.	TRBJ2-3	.	CSVGLNTDTQYF	TGCAGCGTTGGACTTAACACAGATACGCAGTATTTT